The subject of this entry is one TCR beta chain. This record belongs to a study of blood T cell repertoires in COVID-19. Study-wide context: From the United States, Italy and Spain came samples of acute and convalescent COVID-19. T cells, B-cell-depleted T cells, or PBMCs provided the cDNA or gDNA that served as material.

The V segment lost 0 bases and the J segment 1 base; nucleotides outside the gene matches: 2. Per the germline V gene, CDR1 is LNHNV and CDR2 is YYDKDF (reference sequence). This CDR3 comprises 15 residues. Authors' processing steps: Estimates of nucleated cell counts were drawn from the amplification of reference gene primers. TCRdb's copy holds only in-frame clones and misses some; the assay was immunoSEQ multiplex PCR. V and J calls and clone size are copied from that table; D and trimming were computed from the DNA. The repertoire includes about 170,000 clones, about 90% of them detected once, and about 4.6% sits in the top ten.

Sequenced sample: peripheral blood. V and J are TRBV15 and TRBJ1-1; 7 nucleotides match TRBD1. The sequence was obtained from a man under 40 with COVID-19, enrolled during active disease. CDR3 nucleotide sequence: TGTGCCACCAGCAGAGAAACAGGGGAGAACACTGAAGCTTTCTTT. It yields the protein CATSRETGENTEAFF.